Reported below is one TCR beta chain. Its matching antigen is unknown. The sample originates from a study of T cell responses to AZD1222 COVID-19 vaccine. Sequenced by immunoSEQ multiplex PCR; TCRdb stores in-frame clones only, minus some. Of around 99,000 clones listed, approximately 90% are singletons. CDR3 length: 15 amino acids. Germline trimming cut 3 bases from V and 1 base from J; bases unmatched to any gene: 5. Germline values: CDR1 SNHLY, CDR2 FYNNEI. Study results and caveats: No repertoire was sampled before or during the peak T cell response, only after it.

The V call is TRBV2, the J call TRBJ1-1; 7 bases agree with TRBD1. The TCR comes from an adult who received the AZD1222 COVID-19 vaccine. The sample consisted of peripheral blood, taken 28 days after the second AZD1222 dose. Here the CDR3 DNA reads TGTGCCAGCAGTGAGAGGGGACAGTCGAACACTGAAGCTTTCTTT. It specifies CASSERGQSNTEAFF.